This T cell receptor beta chain was identified during a study of beta chain features in type 1 diabetes. Whole-study findings and limits: Patients with Type 1 diabetes showed moderately but significantly shorter TCRB CDR3s in all four CD4+ subsets.

The CDR3 has 13 amino acids. Germline CDR1 SNHLY, CDR2 FYNNEI. J was trimmed by 7 bases and V by 5 bases; bases with no gene match: 5. The isolated RNA, all of it, was reverse transcribed, so expressed TCRB transcripts were what got sequenced. Clones were sequenced by immunoSEQ multiplex PCR, and TCRdb holds only the in-frame ones, with some missing. This table has 600,000 or so clones, 11% to 15% appearing once. This clone was observed a few times. Antigen specificity is unknown. This rearrangement joins TRBV2 to TRBJ1-5, with TRBD1 matching 7 bases. Sequenced material: naive CD4+ T cells from blood. This clonotype was obtained from a man aged 18 to 29 with type 1 diabetes. CDR3 protein: CASSRQGGQPQHF. The CDR3 nucleotides read TGTGCCAGCAGTAGACAGGGCGGGCAGCCCCAGCATTTT.